The clone carrying this T cell receptor beta chain has ten or more counts. As yet, its antigen is unknown. In the source study's methods: What underpinned the distant-metastasis classifier for papillary thyroid cancer was the set of CDR3 differences across clinicopathological groups. Using MiXCR, TCRdb reanalyzed the PCR reads. The V and J calls follow TCRdb's processing rather than the paper's. The table records around 35,000 clones, about a sixth of them present only once. The entry originates in a study of metastatic and nonmetastatic thyroid tumors. About the study: Across blood and tumor or nodule tissue, repertoires from malignant and benign thyroid patients were compared with one another. The study's findings and limits: According to reports, the diversity of TCR beta was significantly higher in malignant thyroid tumors than in benign nodules, and this held in both blood and tumor samples.

This CDR3 spans 14 amino acids. Germline assignment: CDR1 SQVTM and CDR2 ANQGSEA. V was clipped by 3 bases and J by 6 bases, with 15 bases between them. Until they underwent thyroid surgery, no patient had received any treatment. This clonotype was sampled from a male donor with papillary thyroid cancer or a benign thyroid nodule (not recorded which). Some clones in this sample may be carry-over from other donors' samples. The sequenced sample was blood. The rearrangement uses TRBV29-1 and TRBJ2-1; the D is unclear. The CDR3 DNA follows: TGCAGCGTTGAGTCTCACGGCGGAACCAATGAGCAGTTCTTC. Protein product: CSVESHGGTNEQFF.